These T cell receptor beta chains were read from a single sample in a study of Graves' ophthalmopathy and Graves' hyperthyroidism. TCRdb re-analysed the multiplex PCR reads in MiXCR, keeping a single row per CDR3 protein. The data contain some 1.1 million distinct CDR3 sequences, about two fifths of them seen just once; the ten biggest clones take up 11%. The material sequenced was peripheral blood or thyroid tissue (not recorded which). The receptors were sampled from an adult man with Graves' hyperthyroidism. Each CDR3 is given with its conserved first and last residue. The order of the fields is V gene, J gene, CDR3 protein.

TRBV20-1,TRBJ1-1,CSARSTATEAFF
TRBV7-6,TRBJ2-5,CASSLTRGEVDQETQYF
TRBV5-6,TRBJ1-1,CASSFYWKNTEAFF
TRBV7-9,TRBJ2-5,CASSPRMTGNSNQPQYF
TRBV11-2,TRBJ1-2,CASSLGPDTHHGYTF
TRBV12-3/TRBV12-4,TRBJ2-2,CASSIQSAGELFF
TRBV15,TRBJ2-7,CATSRGRSYEQYF
TRBV19,TRBJ1-5,CASSLLTGQFNQPQHF
TRBV6-5,TRBJ2-5,CASSYSPSGGQRETQYF
TRBV29-1,TRBJ1-2,CSVIRAGLNYGYTF
TRBV20-1,TRBJ1-5,CSARRHRGSNQPQHF
TRBV5-5,TRBJ2-7,CASSLEVSLGQYF
TRBV20-1,TRBJ1-1,CSAPGQGVFF
TRBV5-1,TRBJ1-2,CASSFRDRGNYGYTF
TRBV12-3/TRBV12-4,TRBJ2-7,CASSHQQGIVVYEQYF
TRBV20-1,TRBJ1-1,CSARWENGEAFF
TRBV7-2,TRBJ2-2,CASSLGLAGNSFDTGELFF
TRBV14,TRBJ1-1,CASSLASVGTEAFF
TRBV29-1,TRBJ2-7,CSKGASYEQYF
TRBV7-9,TRBJ1-3,CASSFLPGTAKFSGNTIYF
TRBV5-1,TRBJ2-5,CASSPGFTGKNQETQYF
TRBV6-5,TRBJ1-2,CASTLGIKGYTF
TRBV7-9,TRBJ1-1,CASSSRTSGTGAFF
TRBV25-1,TRBJ2-5,CASTSGGIETQYF
TRBV15,TRBJ2-2,CATSRDFGTGGTGELFF